The 20 T cell receptor beta chains given below trace back to one sample, sequenced in a study of blood T cell repertoires in COVID-19. Method: immunoSEQ multiplex PCR; TCRdb's copy keeps in-frame clones and lacks some. The data hold 300,000 or so clones, with 70% to 90% observed a single time. Material: peripheral blood. Receptor source: a woman in her thirties or forties with acute or convalescent COVID-19.

The chain combines TRBV7-3 with TRBJ1-1; D gene ambiguous. V was clipped by 6 bases and J by 1 base, with 9 bases between them. Germline values: CDR1 SGHTA, CDR2 FQGTGA. This CDR3 has 13 amino acids. The CDR3 region has the DNA TGTGCCAGCAGTACCGGTCCGAACACTGAAGCTTTCTTT. It encodes CASSTGPNTEAFF.

The V call is TRBV7-2, the J call TRBJ1-6; TRBD1 agrees at 10 bases. Germline CDR1 reads SGHTA; CDR2 reads FQGNSA. J gave up 7 bases and V 5 bases, and 8 bases lay outside the gene matches. This CDR3 is 16 amino acids long. DNA for the CDR3: TGTGCCAGCAGCCAAGGGACAGGGGCTTGGAATTCACCCCTCCACTTT. This gives the protein CASSQGTGAWNSPLHF.

On this clone: Its ends do not fully match the called genes, so a read error is possible. The rearrangement links TRBV7-8 to TRBJ1-6; TRBD1 matches at 8 bases. The germline V gene encodes CDR1 SGHVS and CDR2 FQNEAQ. The CDR3 consists of 12 residues. As DNA, the CDR3 is TGTGCCAGCAGCCCACGACAGGGGAGAGTTGACTTT. It codes for CASSPRQGRVDF.

The V gene is TRBV25-1, the J gene TRBJ1-4; the D gene is possibly TRBD1 (6 bases). The CDR3 consists of 15 residues. The germline CDR1 and CDR2 sequences are MGHDK and SYGVNS. V was shortened by 3 bases and J by 3 bases, with 11 bases between the two germline ends. The CDR3: CASSETGLANEKLFF. CDR3 nucleotides: TGTGCCAGCAGTGAGACAGGACTAGCTAATGAAAAACTGTTTTTT.

This clone occurred many times. The gene calls are TRBV6-1 and TRBJ2-5; maybe TRBD2 (6 bases). V was pared by 4 bases and J by 1 base, with 16 bases between. The CDR3 is 16 amino acids. Germline values: CDR1 MNHNS, CDR2 SASEGT. Here the CDR3 reads CASSVRGLGGQETQYF. CDR3 coding DNA: TGTGCCAGCAGTGTAAGGGGACTCGGGGGCCAAGAGACCCAGTACTTC.

The V gene is TRBV24-1, the J gene TRBJ2-6, with D possibly matching TRBD2 (5 bases). The CDR3 extends over 17 amino acids. Trimming left V 3 bases short and J 1 base short, with 12 bases between. Germline CDR1 KGHDR, CDR2 SFDVKD. The CDR3 DNA sequence: TGTGCCACCAGTGATCCCGGAGGCCGTTCTGGGGCCAACGTCCTGACTTTC. This sequence encodes CATSDPGGRSGANVLTF.

This chain connects TRBV29-1 to TRBJ1-1; D perhaps matches TRBD1 (6 bases). Germline loops: CDR1 SQVTM, CDR2 ANQGSEA. Trimming shortened V by 7 bases and J by 3 bases, and 12 bases separated the two germline ends. This CDR3 spans 12 amino acids. The CDR3 spells CSGTEHHTEAFF. In DNA form, the CDR3 reads TGCAGCGGGACAGAACACCACACTGAAGCTTTCTTT.

The DNA for the CDR3 is TGTGCCAGTAGGAAAGGGACAGGTTCTCCGCATTTCTTT. It codes for CASRKGTGSPHFF. The rearrangement joins TRBV19 to TRBJ1-1; 8 bases map to TRBD1. J gave up 13 bases and V 6 bases, and 13 bases lay outside the gene matches. The V gene's germline CDR1 is LNHDA and CDR2 SQIVND (reference sequence). This CDR3 has 13 residues.

J is TRBJ1-2 and V is TRBV14; TRBD1 agrees at 10 bases. This CDR3 contains 17 residues. Germline CDR1 is SGHDN and CDR2 is FVKESK. V shed 4 bases and J 2 bases; nucleotides not matched to a gene: 10. CDR3 sequence: CASSPRLGQGNNYGYTF. The CDR3 DNA reads TGTGCCAGCAGCCCGAGGCTGGGACAGGGGAACAACTATGGCTACACCTTC. Complete variable domain (other parts from reference TRBV14 and TRBJ1-2): EAGVTQFPSHSVIEKGQTVTLRCDPISGHDNLYWYRRVMGKEIKFLLHFVKESKQDESGMPNNRFLAERTGGTYSTLKVQPAELEDSGVYFCASSPRLGQGNNYGYTFGSGTRLTVV.

J is TRBJ1-2 and V is TRBV19; 10 bases map to TRBD1. V lost 3 bases to trimming and J lost 6 bases; unmatched junction nucleotides: 10. Germline CDR1 and CDR2: LNHDA and SQIVND (reference sequence). The CDR3 has 16 residues. CDR3: CASSIPVPTGGDGYTF. For the CDR3, the DNA is TGTGCCAGTAGTATTCCCGTCCCGACAGGGGGCGATGGCTACACCTTC.

This clone was recorded only once. The chain has TRBV7-9 and TRBJ2-7; 8 nucleotides agree with TRBD1. The CDR3 loop spans 12 amino acids. Germline CDR1 and CDR2: SEHNR and FQNEAQ (reference sequence). V lost 5 bases to trimming and J lost 6 bases; unmatched junction nucleotides: 3. Here the CDR3 reads CASSRQGLEQYV. DNA for the CDR3: TGTGCCAGCAGCCGACAGGGGCTCGAGCAGTACGTC.

This chain joins TRBV28 and TRBJ1-2; TRBD1 is a possible D gene (6 bases). The germline V gene has CDR1 MDHEN and CDR2 SYDVKM. Trimming removed 6 bases at V and 8 bases at J, with 16 bases between. This CDR3 contains 13 residues. The CDR3 sequence: CASRTTGLRGYTF. In DNA form, the CDR3 reads TGTGCCAGCAGAACTACAGGGTTGCGGGGCTACACCTTC.

The chain is built from TRBV3-1 (or the pseudogene TRBV3-2) and TRBJ2-3; D perhaps matches TRBD2 (5 bases). The ends were cut back, 5 bases at V and 1 base at J, with 13 bases in the middle. The CDR3 covers 15 residues. Germline V gene data show CDR1 as LGHDT and CDR2 as YNNKEL (reference sequence). CDR3 bases: TGTGCCAGCAGCTCGAGCGGTGCCGGCACAGATACGCAGTATTTT. Encoded protein: CASSSSGAGTDTQYF.

The rearrangement uses TRBV3-1 (or the pseudogene TRBV3-2) and TRBJ1-2; maybe TRBD1 (6 bases). The CDR3 runs to 17 residues. Germline CDR1 and CDR2: LGHDT and YNNKEL (reference sequence). Trimming pared 1 base from V and 6 bases from J, leaving 21 bases between. The CDR3 bases are TGTGCCAGCAGCCAAGTGAGAGCACGGCACAGGGACGATGGCTACACCTTC. Protein: CASSQVRARHRDDGYTF.

V and J are TRBV5-1 and TRBJ2-1, with a tentative D call TRBD2 (6 bases). This CDR3 is 13 amino acids long. Germline CDR1 and CDR2: SGHRS and YFSETQ. The V and J ends lost 1 base and 5 bases respectively, with 7 bases between them. In DNA, the CDR3 is TGCGCCAGCAGCTTGTGGGGGGACAATGAGCAGTTCTTC. This gives the protein CASSLWGDNEQFF.

This clone occurred once. This chain connects TRBV4-2 to TRBJ1-4; D is ambiguous. This CDR3 comprises 15 residues. CDR1 and CDR2 (germline): LGHNA, YNFKEQ. Trimming pared 2 bases from V and 3 bases from J, leaving 10 bases between. In DNA, the CDR3 is TGTGCCAGCAGCCAATACGTCCAGTCTAATGAAAAACTGTTTTTT. Residues: CASSQYVQSNEKLFF.

This chain links TRBV6-5 with TRBJ1-4; D might be TRBD1 (5 bases). The CDR3 runs 13 residues. Germline-derived CDR1 and CDR2 are MNHEY and SVGAGI. Trimming cost V 7 bases and J 8 bases, with 14 bases left between them. Here the CDR3 DNA reads TGTGCCAGCATCGGGGGGAGGTGGGAAAAACTGTTTTTT. Translation gives CASIGGRWEKLFF.

The rearrangement joins TRBV30 to TRBJ1-2; the D gene is possibly TRBD1 (6 bases). CDR3 length equals 15 residues. Germline CDR1 is GTSNPN and CDR2 is SVGIG (reference sequence). V gave up 5 bases and J gave up 3 bases, with 19 bases separating them. The CDR3 sequence: CAWAPWDTLYYGYTF. Written as DNA, the CDR3 is TGTGCCTGGGCGCCCTGGGACACCTTATACTATGGCTACACCTTC.

The V and J genes are TRBV14 and TRBJ2-4; 10 bases line up with TRBD2. V was clipped by 0 bases and J by 4 bases; unmatched bases: 6. The CDR3 extends over 17 amino acids. Germline V CDR1 and CDR2: SGHDN, FVKESK. CDR3 protein: CASSQDKAGGLKNIQYF. The CDR3 DNA reads TGTGCCAGCAGCCAAGACAAAGCGGGGGGGCTGAAAAACATTCAGTACTTC.

The chain has TRBV6-5 and TRBJ1-5; D is uncertain. The CDR3 has 15 residues. Germline V gives CDR1 MNHEY, CDR2 SVGAGI. V was trimmed by 5 bases and J by 6 bases, leaving 17 bases between them. The CDR3: CASSPRWGGGQPQHF. The CDR3 DNA reads as TGTGCCAGCAGTCCCAGGTGGGGAGGAGGTCAGCCCCAGCATTTT.